This T cell receptor beta chain was recorded in a study of beta chain features in type 1 diabetes. Background on the study: Over all samples combined, 107,917,701 sorted cells were examined. Study-wide results and caveats: A potential PCR bias toward shorter templates would be equal in patient and control samples. Type 1 diabetes patients had moderately but significantly shorter TCRB CDR3s in all four CD4+ subsets.

The study reverse transcribed the entire isolated RNA, so it sequenced expressed TCRB transcripts. The method was immunoSEQ multiplex PCR; TCRdb's version includes in-frame clones alone and lacks a portion of them. The sample has about 150,000 clones, around 8.7% seen once. To note about this clone: No antigen is known for it.

V gave up 5 bases and J gave up 9 bases; unmatched junction bases: 8. Germline V gene sequence: CDR1 SGHTA, CDR2 FQGNSA. CDR3 length: 15 amino acids. V is TRBV7-2 and J is TRBJ1-6; 9 positions match TRBD1. This TCR derives from a man aged 18-30 years in good health. The sequenced sample consisted of central memory CD4+ T cells from blood. The CDR3 here is CASSLGQGNGSPLHF. In DNA form, the CDR3 reads TGTGCCAGCAGCCTGGGACAGGGCAATGGTTCACCCCTCCACTTT. Full variable domain (outside the CDR3, taken from reference TRBV7-2 and TRBJ1-6): GAGVSQSPSNKVTEKGKDVELRCDPISGHTALYWYRQSLGQGLEFLIYFQGNSAPDKSGLPSDRFSAERTGGSVSTLTIQRTQQEDSAVYLCASSLGQGNGSPLHFGNGTRLTVT.